A selection of T cell receptor beta chains follows, all from one sample in a study of blood T cell repertoires in COVID-19. Sequenced by immunoSEQ multiplex PCR; TCRdb stores in-frame clones only, minus some. The sample lists 120,000 or so clones, more than 75% occurring once. Sequencing used peripheral blood. All receptors derive from a man aged 45 to 65 with acute or convalescent COVID-19. Both conserved end residues are part of each CDR3. Each record gives: D gene, V gene, CDR3 protein. A D gene is named only where the DNA matches it firmly.

d_gene: TRBD1
v_gene: TRBV2
CDR3aa: CASSEEQGAGNTIYF

d_gene: -
v_gene: TRBV5-1
CDR3aa: CASQIQGLNTEAFF

d_gene: -
v_gene: TRBV12-3/TRBV12-4
CDR3aa: CASSLRRETQYF

d_gene: TRBD1
v_gene: TRBV19
CDR3aa: CASSDRVAGELFF

d_gene: TRBD2
v_gene: TRBV18
CDR3aa: CASSPPNGRTAKNIQYF

d_gene: -
v_gene: TRBV7-2
CDR3aa: CASSSGLGNSPLHF

d_gene: TRBD1
v_gene: TRBV25-1
CDR3aa: CASSDRAGGDEQFF

d_gene: -
v_gene: TRBV12-3/TRBV12-4
CDR3aa: CASWTSGVGEQYF

d_gene: TRBD1
v_gene: TRBV9
CDR3aa: CASSVATGGYGYTF

d_gene: -
v_gene: TRBV7-8
CDR3aa: CASSIADRNTEAFF

d_gene: TRBD1
v_gene: TRBV19
CDR3aa: CASSDRAGELFF

d_gene: TRBD2
v_gene: TRBV7-7
CDR3aa: CASSLDGNGRREQFF

d_gene: -
v_gene: TRBV5-4
CDR3aa: CASSPQSYNEQFF

d_gene: TRBD2
v_gene: TRBV6-5
CDR3aa: CASSPRVAGGHEQYF

d_gene: -
v_gene: TRBV18
CDR3aa: CASSPAGTIRVYTF

d_gene: TRBD1
v_gene: TRBV5-1
CDR3aa: CASSLGTGGNEKLFF

d_gene: -
v_gene: TRBV4-1
CDR3aa: CASSHSPAARGDSEQYF

d_gene: -
v_gene: TRBV12-5
CDR3aa: CASGLEGGAGNTIYF

d_gene: TRBD1
v_gene: TRBV6-4
CDR3aa: CASSDSGTGASGYTF

d_gene: -
v_gene: TRBV5-4
CDR3aa: CASSQEGYGYTF

d_gene: -
v_gene: TRBV29-1
CDR3aa: CSVEGESLNTEAFF

d_gene: TRBD2
v_gene: TRBV18
CDR3aa: CASSLLGTSGSSYEQYF

d_gene: TRBD1
v_gene: TRBV7-2
CDR3aa: CASSLRQGRWDTQYF